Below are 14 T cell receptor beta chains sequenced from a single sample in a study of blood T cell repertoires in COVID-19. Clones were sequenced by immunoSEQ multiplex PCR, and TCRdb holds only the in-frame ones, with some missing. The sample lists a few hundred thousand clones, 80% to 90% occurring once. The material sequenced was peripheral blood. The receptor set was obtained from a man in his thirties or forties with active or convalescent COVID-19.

The CDR3 coding sequence is TGTGCCAGTAGTATAGGCACTAGCGGGAGTTATGGCGAGACCCAGTACTTC. It codes for CASSIGTSGSYGETQYF. This rearrangement joins TRBV19 to TRBJ2-5, with TRBD2 identical over 11 bases. This CDR3 is 17 amino acids long. Germline V CDR1 and CDR2: LNHDA, SQIVND (reference sequence). The V gene end was trimmed by 1 base and the J gene end by 5 bases; junction bases not matched to a gene: 9.

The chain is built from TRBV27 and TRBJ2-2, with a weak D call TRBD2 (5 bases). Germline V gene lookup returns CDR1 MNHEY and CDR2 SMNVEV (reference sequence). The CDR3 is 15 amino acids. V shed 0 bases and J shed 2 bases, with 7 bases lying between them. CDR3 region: CASSLSASNTGELFF. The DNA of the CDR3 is TGTGCCAGCAGTTTATCAGCTAGCAACACCGGGGAGCTGTTTTTT.

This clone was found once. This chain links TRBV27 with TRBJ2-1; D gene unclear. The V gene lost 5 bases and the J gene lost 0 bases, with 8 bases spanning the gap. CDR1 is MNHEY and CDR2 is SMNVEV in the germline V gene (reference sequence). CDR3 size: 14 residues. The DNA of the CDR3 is TGTGCCAGCAGTCTCCGTAGCTCCTACAATGAGCAGTTCTTC. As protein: CASSLRSSYNEQFF.

The CDR3 loop is CASSYPASPGDEQFF. DNA of the CDR3: TGTGCCAGCAGCTATCCAGCTAGTCCGGGTGATGAGCAGTTCTTC. The V call is TRBV6-6, the J call TRBJ2-1; D not resolved. The CDR3 runs to 15 residues. CDR1 and CDR2 from the germline V gene are MNHNY and SVGAGI (reference sequence). The V gene lost 6 bases and the J gene lost 8 bases, with 20 bases spanning the gap.

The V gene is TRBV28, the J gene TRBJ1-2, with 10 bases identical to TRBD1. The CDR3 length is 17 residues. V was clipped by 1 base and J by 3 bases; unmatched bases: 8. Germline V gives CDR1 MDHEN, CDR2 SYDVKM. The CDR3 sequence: CASSLYPGTGDHYGYTF. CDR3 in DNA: TGTGCCAGCAGTTTATACCCAGGGACAGGGGATCACTATGGCTACACCTTC.

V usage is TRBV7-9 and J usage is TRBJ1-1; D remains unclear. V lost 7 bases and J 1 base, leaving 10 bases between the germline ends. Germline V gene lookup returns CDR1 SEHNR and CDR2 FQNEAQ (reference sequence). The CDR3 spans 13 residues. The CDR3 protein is CASTLTPNTEAFF. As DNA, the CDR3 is TGTGCCAGCACCCTGACACCGAACACTGAAGCTTTCTTT.

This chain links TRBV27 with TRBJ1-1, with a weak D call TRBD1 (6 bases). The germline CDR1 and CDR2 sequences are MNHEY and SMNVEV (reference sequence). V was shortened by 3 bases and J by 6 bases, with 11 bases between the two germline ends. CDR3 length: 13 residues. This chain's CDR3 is CASSFQGRPEAFF. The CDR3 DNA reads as TGTGCCAGCAGTTTTCAGGGGCGGCCTGAAGCTTTCTTT.

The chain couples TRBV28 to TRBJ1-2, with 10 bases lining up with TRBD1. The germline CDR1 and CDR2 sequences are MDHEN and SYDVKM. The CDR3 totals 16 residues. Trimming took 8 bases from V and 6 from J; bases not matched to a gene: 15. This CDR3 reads CASGRDRGSNEDGYTF. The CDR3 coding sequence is TGTGCCAGCGGCCGGGACAGGGGTAGCAATGAGGATGGCTACACCTTC.

The CDR3 protein is CASSQGVLAGGYNEQFF. The CDR3 bases are TGTGCCAGCAGCCAAGGAGTCCTAGCGGGGGGTTACAATGAGCAGTTCTTC. V and J are TRBV3-1 (or the pseudogene TRBV3-2) and TRBJ2-1; 11 positions match TRBD2. The CDR3 extends over 17 amino acids. Germline V lookup: CDR1 LGHDT, CDR2 YNNKEL (reference sequence). Trimming cost V 1 base and J 4 bases; bases outside gene matches: 6.

CDR3 protein: CASSFPQVRQPQHF. DNA for the CDR3: TGTGCCAGCAGTTTCCCCCAGGTGCGTCAGCCCCAGCATTTT. The chain links TRBV28 to TRBJ1-5; no reliable D call. The germline V gene encodes CDR1 MDHEN and CDR2 SYDVKM. Trimming took 3 bases from V and 6 from J, leaving 12 bases between them. The length of the CDR3 is 14 residues.

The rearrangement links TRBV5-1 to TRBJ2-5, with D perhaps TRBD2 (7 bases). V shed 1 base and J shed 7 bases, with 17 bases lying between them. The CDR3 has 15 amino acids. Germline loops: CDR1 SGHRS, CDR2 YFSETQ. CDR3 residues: CASSLLAGARGTQYF. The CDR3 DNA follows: TGCGCCAGCAGCTTGTTGGCGGGGGCCCGTGGGACCCAGTACTTC.

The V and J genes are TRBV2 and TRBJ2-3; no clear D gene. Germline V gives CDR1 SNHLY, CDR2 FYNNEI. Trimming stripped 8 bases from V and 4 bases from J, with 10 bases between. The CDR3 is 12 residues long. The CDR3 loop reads CASAALPDTQYF. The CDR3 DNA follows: TGTGCCAGCGCGGCTCTACCAGATACGCAGTATTTT.

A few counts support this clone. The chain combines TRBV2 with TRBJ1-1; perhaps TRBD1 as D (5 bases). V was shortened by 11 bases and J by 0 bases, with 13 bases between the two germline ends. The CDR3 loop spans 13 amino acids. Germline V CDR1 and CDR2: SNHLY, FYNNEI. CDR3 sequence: CAGSGLMNTEAFF. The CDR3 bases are TGTGCCGGCTCGGGACTGATGAACACTGAAGCTTTCTTT.

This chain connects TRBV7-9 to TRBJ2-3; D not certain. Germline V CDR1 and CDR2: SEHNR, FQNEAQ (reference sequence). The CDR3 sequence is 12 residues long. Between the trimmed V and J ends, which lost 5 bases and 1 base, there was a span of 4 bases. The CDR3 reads CASSRGTDTQYF. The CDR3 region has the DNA TGTGCCAGCAGCAGAGGCACAGATACGCAGTATTTT.